This T cell receptor (beta chain) stems from a study of shared clonotypes between healthy human individuals. Whole-study context: Three plates each covered CD4 naive and memory; CD8 naive two, CD8 memory one.

In the authors' workflow: ImmunoSEQ junction-only sequences lacked quality scores, so their filtering differed. Clones were read by immunoSEQ multiplex PCR, and TCRdb kept only the in-frame ones, dropping some. Clone size and V and J calls were adopted from that table, with D and trimming inferred from the DNA. Of about 2.3 million clones in the sample, over 90% are singletons; the top ten hold 0.39%. General study points: Relative to memory subsets, naive subsets generally showed larger estimated richness.

For this clone: The antigen is not known.

The CDR3 extends over 15 amino acids. The ends lost 1 base at V and 1 base at J; junction bases unmatched: 4. Germline V gene data show CDR1 as MDHEN and CDR2 as SYDVKM. The sample consisted of naive CD4+ T cells from PBMCs. The subset was: CD45RA+ positively selected. The receptor comes from a man between 18 and 35 years old in good health. Some clones in this sample may be carry-over from other donors' samples. This chain links TRBV28 with TRBJ2-7; TRBD1 matches at 7 bases. The CDR3: CASSLSGQFSYEQYF. The DNA of the CDR3 is TGTGCCAGCAGTTTATCGGGACAGTTTTCCTACGAGCAGTACTTC.